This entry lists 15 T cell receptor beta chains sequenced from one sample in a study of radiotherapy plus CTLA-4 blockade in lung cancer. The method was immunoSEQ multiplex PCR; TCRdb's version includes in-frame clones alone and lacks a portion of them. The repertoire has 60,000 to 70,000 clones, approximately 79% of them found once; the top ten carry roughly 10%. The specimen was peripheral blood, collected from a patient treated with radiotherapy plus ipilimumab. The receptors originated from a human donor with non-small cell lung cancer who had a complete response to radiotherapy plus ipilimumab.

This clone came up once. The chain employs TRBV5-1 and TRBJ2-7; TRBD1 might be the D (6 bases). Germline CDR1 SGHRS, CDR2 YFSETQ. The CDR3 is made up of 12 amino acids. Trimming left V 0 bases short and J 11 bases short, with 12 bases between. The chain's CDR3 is CASSLGGHDEYF. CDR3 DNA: TGCGCCAGCAGCTTGGGGGGACACGATGAGTACTTC.

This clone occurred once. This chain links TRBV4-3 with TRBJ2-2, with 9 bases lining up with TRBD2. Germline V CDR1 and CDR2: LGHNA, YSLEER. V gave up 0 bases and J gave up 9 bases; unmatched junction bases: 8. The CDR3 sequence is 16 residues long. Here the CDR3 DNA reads TGCGCCAGCAGCCAAGATTCGCTAGCGGGATCCCGGGAGCTGTTTTTT. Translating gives CASSQDSLAGSRELFF.

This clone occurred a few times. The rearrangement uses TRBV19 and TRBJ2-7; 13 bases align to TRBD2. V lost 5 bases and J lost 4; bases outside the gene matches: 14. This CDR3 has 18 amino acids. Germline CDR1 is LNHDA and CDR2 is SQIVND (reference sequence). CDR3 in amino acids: CASSRTSGGPSTRYEQYF. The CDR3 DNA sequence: TGTGCCAGTAGTCGGACTAGCGGGGGCCCTAGTACCCGTTACGAGCAGTACTTC.

CDR3 sequence (DNA): TGTGCCAGCTCATCTTGGACAGGGACAGGTGGCTACACCTTC. This gives the protein CASSSWTGTGGYTF. V is TRBV18 and J is TRBJ1-2; 8 bases align to TRBD1. The germline gives CDR1 KGHSH, CDR2 LQKENI. The V gene end was trimmed by 5 bases and the J gene end by 7 bases; junction bases not matched to a gene: 9. The CDR3 spans 14 residues.

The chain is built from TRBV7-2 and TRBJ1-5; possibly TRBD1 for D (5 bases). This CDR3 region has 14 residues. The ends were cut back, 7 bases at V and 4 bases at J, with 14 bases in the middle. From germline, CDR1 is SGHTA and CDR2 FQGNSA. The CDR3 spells CASTPSRGNQPQHF. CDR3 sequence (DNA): TGTGCCAGCACCCCGTCCCGGGGGAATCAGCCCCAGCATTTT.

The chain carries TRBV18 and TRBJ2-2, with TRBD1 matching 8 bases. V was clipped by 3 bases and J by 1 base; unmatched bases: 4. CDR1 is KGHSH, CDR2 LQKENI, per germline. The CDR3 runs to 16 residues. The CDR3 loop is CASSPGQGGNTGELFF. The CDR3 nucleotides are TGTGCCAGCTCACCTGGACAGGGAGGGAACACCGGGGAGCTGTTTTTT.

The CDR3 here is CASSISGGRTNTEAFF. For the CDR3, the DNA is TGTGCCAGTAGTATATCGGGGGGACGGACGAACACTGAAGCTTTCTTT. The chain joins TRBV19 to TRBJ1-1; tentatively, D is TRBD1 (5 bases). Trimming took 2 bases from V and 1 from J, leaving 14 bases between them. The CDR3 is 16 residues long. The V gene's germline CDR1 is LNHDA and CDR2 SQIVND (reference sequence).

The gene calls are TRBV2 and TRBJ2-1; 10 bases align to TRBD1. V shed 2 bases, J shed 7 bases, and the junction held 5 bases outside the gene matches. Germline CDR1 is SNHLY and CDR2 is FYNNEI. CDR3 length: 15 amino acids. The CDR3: CASSEHGQGGNEQFF. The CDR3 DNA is TGTGCCAGCAGTGAACATGGACAGGGGGGAAATGAGCAGTTCTTC.

CDR3 sequence (DNA): TGTGCCTGGAGGCTCTTGGGTGCTGAAGCTTTCTTT. Its protein product is CAWRLLGAEAFF. The genes are TRBV30 and TRBJ1-1; no firm D call. Germline loops: CDR1 GTSNPN, CDR2 SVGIG (reference sequence). The CDR3 runs to 12 residues. The V and J ends lost 3 bases and 6 bases respectively, with 11 bases between them.

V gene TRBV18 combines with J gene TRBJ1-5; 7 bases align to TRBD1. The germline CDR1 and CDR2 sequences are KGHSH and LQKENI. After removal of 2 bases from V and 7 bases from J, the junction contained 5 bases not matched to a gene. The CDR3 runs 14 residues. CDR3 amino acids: CASSPSTGRQPQHF. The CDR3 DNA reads TGTGCCAGCTCACCATCGACAGGGAGACAGCCCCAGCATTTT. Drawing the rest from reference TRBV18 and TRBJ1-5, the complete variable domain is NAGVMQNPRHLVRRRGQEARLRCSPMKGHSHVYWYRQLPEEGLKFMVYLQKENIIDESGMPKERFSAEFPKEGPSILRIQQVVRGDSAAYFCASSPSTGRQPQHFGDGTRLSIL.

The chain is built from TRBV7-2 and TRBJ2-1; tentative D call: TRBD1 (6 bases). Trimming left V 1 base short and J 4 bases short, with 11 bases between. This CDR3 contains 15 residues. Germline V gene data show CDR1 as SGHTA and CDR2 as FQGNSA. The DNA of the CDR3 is TGTGCCAGCAGCTTAGTATGGACAGATTACAATGAGCAGTTCTTC. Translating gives CASSLVWTDYNEQFF.

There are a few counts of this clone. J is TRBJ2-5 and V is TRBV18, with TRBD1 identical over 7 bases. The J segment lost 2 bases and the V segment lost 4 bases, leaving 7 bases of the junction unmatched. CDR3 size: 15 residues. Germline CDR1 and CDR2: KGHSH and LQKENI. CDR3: CASSRRRDSQETQYF. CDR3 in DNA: TGTGCCAGCTCACGACGCCGGGACAGTCAAGAGACCCAGTACTTC.

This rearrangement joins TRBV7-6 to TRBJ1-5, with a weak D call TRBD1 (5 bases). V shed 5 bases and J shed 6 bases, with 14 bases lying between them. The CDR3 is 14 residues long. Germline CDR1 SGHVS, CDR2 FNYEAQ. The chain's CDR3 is CASSHGGRGQPQHF. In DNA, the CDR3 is TGTGCCAGCAGCCACGGAGGGAGGGGTCAGCCCCAGCATTTT.

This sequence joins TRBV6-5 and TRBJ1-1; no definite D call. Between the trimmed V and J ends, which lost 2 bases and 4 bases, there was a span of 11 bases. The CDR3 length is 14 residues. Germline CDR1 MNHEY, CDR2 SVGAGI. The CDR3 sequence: CASSYVGRFTEAFF. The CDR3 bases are TGTGCCAGCAGTTACGTGGGGAGATTCACTGAAGCTTTCTTT.

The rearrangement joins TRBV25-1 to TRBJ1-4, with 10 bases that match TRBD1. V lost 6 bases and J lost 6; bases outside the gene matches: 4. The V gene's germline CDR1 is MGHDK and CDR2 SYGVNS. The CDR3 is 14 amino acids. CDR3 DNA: TGTGCCAGCAGGACAGGGGGCGGTTATGAAAAACTGTTTTTT. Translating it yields CASRTGGGYEKLFF.